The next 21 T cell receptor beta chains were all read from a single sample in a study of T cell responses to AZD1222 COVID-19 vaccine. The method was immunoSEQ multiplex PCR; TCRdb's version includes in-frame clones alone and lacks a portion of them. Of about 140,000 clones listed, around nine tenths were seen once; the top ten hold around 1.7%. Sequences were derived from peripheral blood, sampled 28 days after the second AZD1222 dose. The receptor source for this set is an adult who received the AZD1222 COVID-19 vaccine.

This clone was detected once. CDR3 nucleotides: TGTGCCAGCAGTTATACTAGCGGTTCCTACAATGAGCAGTTCTTC. It yields the protein CASSYTSGSYNEQFF. The chain has TRBV6-2 or TRBV6-3 and TRBJ2-1, with 8 bases aligning to TRBD2. Germline-derived CDR1 and CDR2 are MNHEY and SVGEGT. The CDR3 runs 15 residues. V lost 3 bases and J lost 1; bases outside the gene matches: 2.

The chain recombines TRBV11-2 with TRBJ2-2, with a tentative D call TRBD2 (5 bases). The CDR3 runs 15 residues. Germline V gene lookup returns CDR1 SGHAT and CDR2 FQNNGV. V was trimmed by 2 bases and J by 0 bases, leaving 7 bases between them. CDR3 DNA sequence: TGTGCCAGCAGCTTAATGGAGGCGAACACCGGGGAGCTGTTTTTT. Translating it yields CASSLMEANTGELFF.

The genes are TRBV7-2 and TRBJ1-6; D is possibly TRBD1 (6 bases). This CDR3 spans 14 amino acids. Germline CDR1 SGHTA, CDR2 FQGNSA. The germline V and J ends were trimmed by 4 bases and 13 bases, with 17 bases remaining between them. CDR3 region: CASSSGQFNVPLHF. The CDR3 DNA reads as TGTGCCAGCAGCTCCGGACAGTTCAACGTCCCCCTCCACTTT.

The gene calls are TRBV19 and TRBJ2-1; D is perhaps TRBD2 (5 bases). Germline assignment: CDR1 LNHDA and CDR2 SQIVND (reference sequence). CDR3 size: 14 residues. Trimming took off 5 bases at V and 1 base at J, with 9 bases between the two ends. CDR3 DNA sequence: TGTGCCAGTAGTGTCGGACTTTCCTACAATGAGCAGTTCTTC. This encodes CASSVGLSYNEQFF.

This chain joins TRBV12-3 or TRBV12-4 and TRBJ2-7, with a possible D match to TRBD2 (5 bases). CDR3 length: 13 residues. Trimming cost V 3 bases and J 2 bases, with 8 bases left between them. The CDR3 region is CASSLSGPYEQYF. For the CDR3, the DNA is TGTGCCAGCAGTTTGAGCGGCCCCTACGAGCAGTACTTC.

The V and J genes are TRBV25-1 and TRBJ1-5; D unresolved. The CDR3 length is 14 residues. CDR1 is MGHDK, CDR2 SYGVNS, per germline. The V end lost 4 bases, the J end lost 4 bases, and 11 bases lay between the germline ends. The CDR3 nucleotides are TGTGCCAGCAGTGGTTACAGCTCTAATCAGCCCCAGCATTTT. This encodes CASSGYSSNQPQHF. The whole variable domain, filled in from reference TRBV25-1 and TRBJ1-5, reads EADIYQTPRYLVIGTGKKITLECSQTMGHDKMYWYQQDPGMELHLIHYSYGVNSTEKGDLSSESTVSRIRTEHFPLTLESARPSHTSQYLCASSGYSSNQPQHFGDGTRLSIL.

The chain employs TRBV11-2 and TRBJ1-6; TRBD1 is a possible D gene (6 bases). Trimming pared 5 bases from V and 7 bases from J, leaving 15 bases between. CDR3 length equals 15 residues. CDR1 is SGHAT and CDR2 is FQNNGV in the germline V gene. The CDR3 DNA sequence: TGTGCCAGCAGCCCCTTCAGGACAGTCAATTCACCCCTCCACTTT. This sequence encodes CASSPFRTVNSPLHF.

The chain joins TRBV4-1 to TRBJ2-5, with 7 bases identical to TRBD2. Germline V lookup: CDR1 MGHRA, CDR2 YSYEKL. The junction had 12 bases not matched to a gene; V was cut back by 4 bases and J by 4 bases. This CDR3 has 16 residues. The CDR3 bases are TGCGCCAGCAGCCTAAGCAAACCGGGAGGTGTAGAGACCCAGTACTTC. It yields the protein CASSLSKPGGVETQYF.

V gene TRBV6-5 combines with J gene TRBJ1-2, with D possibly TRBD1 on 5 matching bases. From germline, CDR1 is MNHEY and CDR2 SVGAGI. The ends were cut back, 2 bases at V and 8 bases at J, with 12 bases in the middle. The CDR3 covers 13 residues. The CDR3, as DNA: TGTGCCAGCAGTTACCGGGACGGGCGGGGCTACACCTTC. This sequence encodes CASSYRDGRGYTF.

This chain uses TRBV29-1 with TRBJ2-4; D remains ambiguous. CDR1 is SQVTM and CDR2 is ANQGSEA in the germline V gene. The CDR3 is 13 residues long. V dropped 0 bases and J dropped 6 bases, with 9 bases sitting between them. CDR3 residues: CSVEEVTGNIQYF. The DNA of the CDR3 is TGCAGCGTTGAAGAGGTCACGGGAAACATTCAGTACTTC.

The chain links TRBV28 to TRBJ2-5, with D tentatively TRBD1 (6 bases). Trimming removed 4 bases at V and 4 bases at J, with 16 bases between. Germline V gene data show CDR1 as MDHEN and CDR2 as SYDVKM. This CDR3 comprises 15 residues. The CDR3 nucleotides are TGTGCCAGCAGTTCCACCAACAGGGTGAGAGAGACCCAGTACTTC. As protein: CASSSTNRVRETQYF.

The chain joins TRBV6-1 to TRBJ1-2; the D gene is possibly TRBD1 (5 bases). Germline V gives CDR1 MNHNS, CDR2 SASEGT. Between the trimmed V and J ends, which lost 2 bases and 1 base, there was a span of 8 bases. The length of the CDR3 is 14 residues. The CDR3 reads CASSEFGGNYGYTF. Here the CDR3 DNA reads TGTGCCAGCAGTGAATTTGGGGGTAACTATGGCTACACCTTC.

The CDR3 spells CASSSRQGGPYEQYF. The CDR3 bases are TGTGCCAGTAGTTCCAGACAGGGGGGACCCTACGAGCAGTACTTC. The chain is built from TRBV19 and TRBJ2-7; TRBD1 aligns across 9 bases. Germline CDR1 reads LNHDA; CDR2 reads SQIVND (reference sequence). This CDR3 has 15 residues. V shed 5 bases and J 2 bases; nucleotides not matched to a gene: 7. Supplemented by reference TRBV19 and TRBJ2-7, the full variable domain reads DGGITQSPKYLFRKEGQNVTLSCEQNLNHDAMYWYRQDPGQGLRLIYYSQIVNDFQKGDIAEGYSVSREKKESFPLTVTSAQKNPTAFYLCASSSRQGGPYEQYFGPGTRLTVT.

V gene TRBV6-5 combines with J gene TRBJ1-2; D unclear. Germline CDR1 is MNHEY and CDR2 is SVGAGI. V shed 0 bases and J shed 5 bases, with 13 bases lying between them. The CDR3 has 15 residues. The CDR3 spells CASSYSAGIGYGYTF. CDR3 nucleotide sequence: TGTGCCAGCAGTTACTCGGCGGGGATAGGATATGGCTACACCTTC.

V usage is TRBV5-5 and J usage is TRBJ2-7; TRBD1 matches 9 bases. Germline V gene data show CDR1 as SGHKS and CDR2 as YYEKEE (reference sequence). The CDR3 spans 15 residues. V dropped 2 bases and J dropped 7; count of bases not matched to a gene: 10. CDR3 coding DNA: TGTGCCAGCAGCTTCCGGACAGGGGTTGCTAGTGAGCAGTACTTC. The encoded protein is CASSFRTGVASEQYF.

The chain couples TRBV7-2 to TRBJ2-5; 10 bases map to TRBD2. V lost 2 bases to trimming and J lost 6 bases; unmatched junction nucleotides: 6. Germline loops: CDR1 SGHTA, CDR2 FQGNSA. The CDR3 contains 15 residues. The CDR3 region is CASSLLPSGRQTQYF. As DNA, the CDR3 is TGTGCCAGCAGCTTACTTCCTAGCGGGAGACAGACCCAGTACTTC.

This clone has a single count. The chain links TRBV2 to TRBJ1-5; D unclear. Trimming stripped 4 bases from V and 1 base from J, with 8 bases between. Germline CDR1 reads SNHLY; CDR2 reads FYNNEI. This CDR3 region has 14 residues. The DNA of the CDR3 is TGTGCCAGCAGTGCCGGGCGAAGCAATCAGCCCCAGCATTTT. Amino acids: CASSAGRSNQPQHF.

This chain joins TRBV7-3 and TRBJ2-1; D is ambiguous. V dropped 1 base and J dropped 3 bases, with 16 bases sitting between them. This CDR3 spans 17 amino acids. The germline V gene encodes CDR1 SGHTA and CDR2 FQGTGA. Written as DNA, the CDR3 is TGTGCCAGCAGCTTAAGTAACCCTCTGGGCTTCTACAATGAGCAGTTCTTC. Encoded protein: CASSLSNPLGFYNEQFF.

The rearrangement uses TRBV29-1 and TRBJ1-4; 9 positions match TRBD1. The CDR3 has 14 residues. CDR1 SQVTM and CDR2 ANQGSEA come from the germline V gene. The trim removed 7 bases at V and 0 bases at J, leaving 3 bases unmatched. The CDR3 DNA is TGCAGCGCCCGACAGGGGGCAACTAATGAAAAACTGTTTTTT. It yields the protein CSARQGATNEKLFF.

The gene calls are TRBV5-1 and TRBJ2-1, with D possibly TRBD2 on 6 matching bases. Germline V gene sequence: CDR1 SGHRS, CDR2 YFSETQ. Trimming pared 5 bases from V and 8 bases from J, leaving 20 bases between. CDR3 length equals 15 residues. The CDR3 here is CASSLTSFSYHEQFF. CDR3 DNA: TGCGCCAGCAGTTTGACTAGTTTTTCATACCATGAGCAGTTCTTC.

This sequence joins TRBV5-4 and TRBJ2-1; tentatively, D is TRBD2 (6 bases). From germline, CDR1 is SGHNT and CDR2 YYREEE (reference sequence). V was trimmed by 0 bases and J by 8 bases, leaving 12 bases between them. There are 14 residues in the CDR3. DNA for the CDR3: TGTGCCAGCAGCTTGGAGGCCAGCGGGTATGAGCAGTTCTTC. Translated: CASSLEASGYEQFF.